The clone carrying this T cell receptor (beta chain) was picked up many times. Its antigen is not known. The record originates from a study of T cells in Graves' hyperthyroidism and ophthalmopathy. Study information: Before any treatment, at initial diagnosis, peripheral blood was collected.

TCR beta CDR3 regions were amplified from RNA. A set of HTBI primers served as the primers for a first-round RT-PCR of the TCR CDR3. Using its own MiXCR run on the multiplex PCR reads, TCRdb lists one record per CDR3 protein. The sample consists of about 58,000 distinct CDR3 sequences, around 50% of them appearing once. The germline CDR1 and CDR2 sequences are SGHTA and FQGNSA. V was cut by 2 bases and J by 1 base, with 18 bases left in between. There are 18 residues in the CDR3. Overall study results and limits: The model made its ophthalmopathy prediction, and onset followed a median approximately six months later. Expanded thyroid clonotypes (above 0.001) were mostly also found in blood.

Using around 10 ml of fresh peripheral blood, PBMCs were prepared. The specimen sequenced was blood. The clonotype originates from a woman in her 30s with Graves' ophthalmopathy. The chain links TRBV7-2 to TRBJ2-4; D ambiguous. CDR3 residues: CASSLRAGDLYAKNIQYF. The CDR3 coding sequence is TGTGCCAGCAGCTTAAGGGCCGGTGACCTCTACGCCAAAAACATTCAGTACTTC.